A single sample gave rise to the 24 T cell receptor beta chains below, sequenced in a study of CD8 T cells in Susac syndrome. Random hexamers were used to reverse transcribe the RNA input (about 0.5 to 1 ug). TCRdb recomputed calls from the immunoSEQ multiplex PCR reads with MiXCR, one row per CDR3 protein. The sample lists 130,000 or so distinct CDR3 sequences; roughly 94% were seen once. The sequenced material came from CD4+ T cells from PBMCs. The receptors originated from a human donor in good health.

This sequence joins TRBV30 and TRBJ1-6; no definite D call. The CDR3 sequence is 15 residues long. Germline CDR1 reads GTSNPN; CDR2 reads SVGIG (reference sequence). Trimming took off 3 bases at V and 9 bases at J, with 18 bases between the two ends. CDR3 region: CAWSPHRAAGSPLHF. The CDR3 DNA is TGTGCCTGGAGCCCCCACCGGGCTGCTGGTTCACCCCTCCACTTT.

V is TRBV12-3 or TRBV12-4 and J is TRBJ2-5, with a weak D call TRBD1 (5 bases). This CDR3 is 13 amino acids long. V lost 4 bases and J 2 bases, leaving 8 bases between the germline ends. The CDR3 sequence: CASSSRQQETQYF. The CDR3 DNA reads as TGTGCCAGCAGTTCCAGACAGCAAGAGACCCAGTACTTC.

The genes are TRBV6-5 and TRBJ2-7; 8 nucleotides match TRBD2. Germline loops: CDR1 MNHEY, CDR2 SVGAGI. The CDR3 is made up of 14 amino acids. The V gene end was trimmed by 4 bases and the J gene end by 3 bases; junction bases not matched to a gene: 5. CDR3 in DNA: TGTGCCAGCAGTTCGCGGGGGGCGCGCTACGAGCAGTACTTC. This gives the protein CASSSRGARYEQYF.

This rearrangement joins TRBV3-1 to TRBJ2-3, with a possible D match to TRBD2 (6 bases). The CDR3 has 14 residues. The germline V gene has CDR1 LGHDT and CDR2 YNNKEL (reference sequence). Trimming stripped 1 base from V and 5 bases from J, with 10 bases between. In DNA form, the CDR3 reads TGTGCCAGCAGCCAAGGGGGGAGGAGAGATACGCAGTATTTT. It specifies CASSQGGRRDTQYF.

This chain links TRBV2 with TRBJ1-1; possibly TRBD1 for D (5 bases). Trimming took off 6 bases at V and 5 bases at J, with 16 bases between the two ends. Germline V gene lookup returns CDR1 SNHLY and CDR2 FYNNEI. The CDR3 spans 14 residues. The CDR3 DNA reads as TGTGCCAGCAGAAGAGGGGAAAGTGAGACTGAAGCTTTCTTT. Translating it yields CASRRGESETEAFF.

This chain connects TRBV6-2 or TRBV6-3 to TRBJ2-7; D is possibly TRBD1 (5 bases). V was shortened by 4 bases and J by 2 bases, with 12 bases between the two germline ends. The CDR3 has 14 amino acids. Germline CDR1 and CDR2: MNHEY and SVGEGT. The CDR3 DNA follows: TGTGCCAGCAGTTGGACACCCTCTACCTACGAGCAGTACTTC. Amino acids: CASSWTPSTYEQYF.

The chain is built from TRBV11-1 and TRBJ2-4, with D possibly TRBD2 on 6 matching bases. Trimming took 4 bases from V and 10 from J, leaving 20 bases between them. Germline V lookup: CDR1 SGHAT, CDR2 FQDESV (reference sequence). This CDR3 contains 15 residues. The CDR3 region is CASSYLGSTSGIQYF. Here the CDR3 DNA reads TGTGCCAGCAGCTACCTCGGGAGTACCTCGGGGATTCAGTACTTC.

The V gene is TRBV27, the J gene TRBJ2-2; 8 bases match TRBD2. V was pared by 6 bases and J by 7 bases, with 13 bases of the junction left unmatched. This CDR3 comprises 16 residues. CDR1 and CDR2 from the germline V gene are MNHEY and SMNVEV (reference sequence). The CDR3 is CASSPRGGGLIGELFF. CDR3 DNA sequence: TGTGCCAGCAGCCCCCGGGGCGGGGGGTTAATCGGGGAGCTGTTTTTT.

This rearrangement joins TRBV18 to TRBJ2-7; D is uncertain. This CDR3 region has 12 residues. Germline CDR1 and CDR2: KGHSH and LQKENI. Between the trimmed V and J ends, which lost 6 bases and 4 bases, there was a span of 10 bases. The CDR3 loop reads CASSPTQYEQYF. CDR3 nucleotides: TGTGCCAGCTCGCCGACCCAATACGAGCAGTACTTC.

The chain uses TRBV9 and TRBJ1-2; maybe TRBD1 (6 bases). Germline CDR1 SGDLS, CDR2 YYNGEE. The germline V and J ends were trimmed by 2 bases and 5 bases, with 19 bases remaining between them. The CDR3 extends over 16 amino acids. CDR3 DNA sequence: TGTGCCAGCAGCGTTGAGGGGAGCGGGCAGGGGTATGGCTACACCTTC. Translated, it gives CASSVEGSGQGYGYTF.

This chain's CDR3 is CASSQIRREQYF. The CDR3 nucleotides read TGTGCCAGCAGCCAAATCCGACGGGAGCAGTACTTC. The genes are TRBV3-1 and TRBJ2-7; D gene uncertain. The germline V gene has CDR1 LGHDT and CDR2 YNNKEL (reference sequence). The CDR3 is 12 amino acids. V lost 2 bases to trimming and J lost 7 bases, with 9 bases between them.

The chain links TRBV6-2 or TRBV6-3 to TRBJ1-1, with D possibly being TRBD1 (6 bases). V dropped 8 bases and J dropped 5 bases, with 18 bases sitting between them. The CDR3 runs 14 residues. Germline CDR1 reads MNHEY; CDR2 reads SVGEGT. CDR3 sequence reads: CASRTQGFRTEAFF. The CDR3 DNA sequence: TGTGCCAGCCGAACACAGGGTTTTAGGACTGAAGCTTTCTTT.

This clonotype is a singleton in its sample. This sequence joins TRBV5-4 and TRBJ2-5, with TRBD2 matching 8 bases. The germline CDR1 and CDR2 sequences are SGHNT and YYREEE (reference sequence). CDR3 length: 15 amino acids. Trimming cost V 4 bases and J 1 base; bases outside gene matches: 6. The CDR3: CASSGRAGGQETQYF. The CDR3, as DNA: TGTGCCAGCAGCGGGCGGGCGGGAGGCCAAGAGACCCAGTACTTC.

The chain uses TRBV5-6 and TRBJ1-2, with TRBD1 identical over 9 bases. Per germline, CDR1 SGHDT and CDR2 YYEEEE. This CDR3 has 14 amino acids. V lost 0 bases and J lost 3; bases outside the gene matches: 0. As DNA, the CDR3 is TGTGCCAGCAGCTTGGACAGGGGGCACTATGGCTACACCTTC. Its protein product is CASSLDRGHYGYTF.

The gene calls are TRBV19 and TRBJ1-3, with D hard to call. The V gene's germline CDR1 is LNHDA and CDR2 SQIVND (reference sequence). The ends were cut back, 7 bases at V and 4 bases at J, with 11 bases in the middle. The CDR3 sequence is 13 residues long. The CDR3 here is CASMAGAGNTIYF. CDR3 DNA sequence: TGTGCCAGTATGGCTGGTGCAGGAAACACCATATATTTT.

This sequence joins TRBV5-1 and TRBJ1-1; no definite D call. CDR1 and CDR2 from the germline V gene are SGHRS and YFSETQ. V was shortened by 0 bases and J by 5 bases, with 5 bases between the two germline ends. This CDR3 is built from 12 residues. Here the CDR3 reads CASSLVGTEAFF. CDR3 in DNA: TGCGCCAGCAGCTTGGTAGGAACTGAAGCTTTCTTT.

This rearrangement joins TRBV7-8 to TRBJ2-3; either TRBD1 or TRBD2 may fit D (5 bases each). The V end lost 5 bases, the J end lost 1 base, and 16 bases lay between the germline ends. Per the germline V gene, CDR1 is SGHVS and CDR2 is FQNEAQ. The CDR3 extends over 16 amino acids. CDR3 DNA sequence: TGTGCCAGCAGCGTGAGGGGCGGAGTGGGCACAGATACGCAGTATTTT. This codes for CASSVRGGVGTDTQYF.

V gene TRBV20-1 combines with J gene TRBJ1-1, with D tentatively TRBD1 (6 bases). Germline V CDR1 and CDR2: DFQATT, SNEGSKA (reference sequence). This CDR3 is built from 16 residues. The V and J ends lost 4 bases and 3 bases respectively, with 21 bases between them. CDR3 residues: CSATGVGRNSDTEAFF. The CDR3 DNA is TGCAGTGCTACAGGGGTTGGGCGTAATTCAGACACTGAAGCTTTCTTT.

The V and J genes are TRBV7-2 and TRBJ1-3; D not certain. This CDR3 has 14 residues. Germline V gene lookup returns CDR1 SGHTA and CDR2 FQGNSA. Between the trimmed V and J ends, which lost 1 base and 2 bases, there was a span of 6 bases. CDR3 protein: CASSLERTGNTIYF. The CDR3 nucleotides are TGTGCCAGCAGCTTAGAACGAACTGGAAACACCATATATTTT.

The chain recombines TRBV29-1 with TRBJ1-1; the D gene is possibly TRBD1 (5 bases). Deletions cut 4 bases from V and 5 bases from J, with 14 bases between. Germline values: CDR1 SQVTM, CDR2 ANQGSEA. This CDR3 has 13 residues. CDR3 nucleotides: TGCAGCGTTGTGGGGGTGGGGCGGACTGAAGCTTTCTTT. Protein: CSVVGVGRTEAFF. Combining the CDR3 with reference TRBV29-1 and TRBJ1-1 gives the whole variable domain SAVISQKPSRDICQRGTSLTIQCQVDSQVTMMFWYRQQPGQSLTLIATANQGSEATYESGFVIDKFPISRPNLTFSTLTVSNMSPEDSSIYLCSVVGVGRTEAFFGQGTRLTVV.

This clonotype showed up just once. This chain links TRBV5-4 with TRBJ2-3, with unresolved D. Trimming left V 4 bases short and J 3 bases short, with 12 bases between. CDR1 is SGHNT, CDR2 YYREEE, per germline (reference sequence). The CDR3 is 14 residues long. CDR3 amino acids: CASSPNDPTDTQYF. In DNA form, the CDR3 reads TGTGCCAGCAGCCCGAACGATCCGACAGATACGCAGTATTTT. Together with reference TRBV5-4 and TRBJ2-3, the CDR3 gives the full variable domain: ETGVTQSPTHLIKTRGQQVTLRCSSQSGHNTVSWYQQALGQGPQFIFQYYREEENGRGNFPPRFSGLQFPNYSSELNVNALELDDSALYLCASSPNDPTDTQYFGPGTRLTVL.

This sequence joins TRBV29-1 and TRBJ2-5; D is unclear. The CDR3 has 10 amino acids. Trimming shortened V by 3 bases and J by 4 bases, and 3 bases separated the two germline ends. Per the germline V gene, CDR1 is SQVTM and CDR2 is ANQGSEA. CDR3 residues: CSVEVETQYF. CDR3 coding DNA: TGCAGCGTTGAGGTAGAGACCCAGTACTTC.

This clonotype has only one observation. The chain links TRBV10-3 to TRBJ1-4, with D hard to call. Germline CDR1 is ENHRY and CDR2 is SYGVKD. This CDR3 comprises 15 residues. V lost 0 bases to trimming and J lost 3 bases, with 8 bases between them. Written as DNA, the CDR3 is TGTGCCATCAGTGAGTCGACCGGGTCTAATGAAAAACTGTTTTTT. Its protein is CAISESTGSNEKLFF.

This clonotype was seen once. The chain combines TRBV6-5 with TRBJ1-2; D possibly corresponds to TRBD1 (6 bases). The V gene's germline CDR1 is MNHEY and CDR2 SVGAGI. The germline V and J ends were trimmed by 0 bases and 3 bases, with 14 bases remaining between them. This CDR3 is built from 16 residues. Written as DNA, the CDR3 is TGTGCCAGCAGTTACTCGGACAGCAAGAGTTACTATGGCTACACCTTC. Translation gives CASSYSDSKSYYGYTF.